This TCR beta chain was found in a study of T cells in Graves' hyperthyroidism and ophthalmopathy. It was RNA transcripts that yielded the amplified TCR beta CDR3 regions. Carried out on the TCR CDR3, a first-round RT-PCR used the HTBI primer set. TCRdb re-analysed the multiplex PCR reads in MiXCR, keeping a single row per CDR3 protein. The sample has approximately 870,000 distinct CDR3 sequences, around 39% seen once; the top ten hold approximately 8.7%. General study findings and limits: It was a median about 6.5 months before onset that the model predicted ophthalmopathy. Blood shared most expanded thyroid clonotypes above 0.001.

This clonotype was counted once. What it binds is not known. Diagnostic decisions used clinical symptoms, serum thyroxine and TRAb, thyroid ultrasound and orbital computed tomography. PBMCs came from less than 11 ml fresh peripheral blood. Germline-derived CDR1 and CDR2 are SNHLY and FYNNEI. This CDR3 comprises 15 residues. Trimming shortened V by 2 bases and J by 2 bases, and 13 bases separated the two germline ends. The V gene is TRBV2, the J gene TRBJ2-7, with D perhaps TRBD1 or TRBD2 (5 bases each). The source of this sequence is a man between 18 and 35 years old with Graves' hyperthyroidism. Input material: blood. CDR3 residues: CASSEHGTEAYEQYF. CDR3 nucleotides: TGTGCCAGCAGTGAACACGGGACGGAGGCCTACGAGCAGTACTTC.